This T cell receptor beta chain was documented in a study of blood T cell repertoires in COVID-19. Study background: In each case, the material was cDNA or gDNA derived from T cells, B-cell-depleted T cells, or PBMCs.

The CDR3 is made up of 17 amino acids. In germline, CDR1 is MDHEN, CDR2 SYDVKM. V was clipped by 9 bases and J by 2 bases; unmatched bases: 19. Per the original methods: By means of reference gene primer amplification, nucleated cell counts were estimated. The protocol was immunoSEQ multiplex PCR, while the TCRdb copy is restricted to in-frame clones and leaves out a portion. V and J calls and clone size come straight from that table; D and trimming were deduced from the DNA. The sample lists around 250,000 clones, 65% to 85% occurring once. Specimen: peripheral blood. V and J are TRBV28 and TRBJ2-7, with 7 bases that match TRBD2. This receptor was obtained from an elderly man with acute or convalescent COVID-19. Written as DNA, the CDR3 is TGTGCCAGTCCTCCAACCTGGGGGGGAGCTTTACCCTACGAGCAGTACTTC. It is translated as CASPPTWGGALPYEQYF. The whole variable domain, filled in from reference TRBV28 and TRBJ2-7, reads DVKVTQSSRYLVKRTGEKVFLECVQDMDHENMFWYRQDPGLGLRLIYFSYDVKMKEKGDIPEGYSVSREKKERFSLILESASTNQTSMYLCASPPTWGGALPYEQYFGPGTRLTVT.